This TCR beta chain stems from a study of shared clonotypes between healthy human individuals. Naive CD8 isolation took CD45RO-negative cells positively selected for CCR7 and excluded terminally differentiated effector memory CD45RA+ cells. The CDR3 contains 13 residues. Germline V CDR1 and CDR2: MRHNA, SNTAGT. V lost 3 bases and J 0 bases, leaving 3 bases between the germline ends. Study findings and constraints: Non-shared clonotypes displayed generation probabilities falling below those of clonotypes present in all four donors. The study sampled only blood, and tissue repertoires likely differ. Sharing across four donors was highest in naive CD4 (around 5%) and lowest in memory CD8 (around 0.4%).

As for this clone: Its antigen is unidentified. Distinct nucleotide sequences in the sample also encode this CDR3.

TCRdb keeps only in-frame clones here, not all; method: immunoSEQ multiplex PCR. The sample carries roughly 810,000 clones, 90% to 98% recorded once. This sequence joins TRBV6-4 and TRBJ2-1; no definite D call. The material sequenced was naive CD8+ T cells sorted from blood. This clonotype originated in a man aged 30-40 years in good health. The CDR3 spells CASSDGSYNEQFF. CDR3 bases: TGTGCCAGCAGTGATGGCTCCTACAATGAGCAGTTCTTC.